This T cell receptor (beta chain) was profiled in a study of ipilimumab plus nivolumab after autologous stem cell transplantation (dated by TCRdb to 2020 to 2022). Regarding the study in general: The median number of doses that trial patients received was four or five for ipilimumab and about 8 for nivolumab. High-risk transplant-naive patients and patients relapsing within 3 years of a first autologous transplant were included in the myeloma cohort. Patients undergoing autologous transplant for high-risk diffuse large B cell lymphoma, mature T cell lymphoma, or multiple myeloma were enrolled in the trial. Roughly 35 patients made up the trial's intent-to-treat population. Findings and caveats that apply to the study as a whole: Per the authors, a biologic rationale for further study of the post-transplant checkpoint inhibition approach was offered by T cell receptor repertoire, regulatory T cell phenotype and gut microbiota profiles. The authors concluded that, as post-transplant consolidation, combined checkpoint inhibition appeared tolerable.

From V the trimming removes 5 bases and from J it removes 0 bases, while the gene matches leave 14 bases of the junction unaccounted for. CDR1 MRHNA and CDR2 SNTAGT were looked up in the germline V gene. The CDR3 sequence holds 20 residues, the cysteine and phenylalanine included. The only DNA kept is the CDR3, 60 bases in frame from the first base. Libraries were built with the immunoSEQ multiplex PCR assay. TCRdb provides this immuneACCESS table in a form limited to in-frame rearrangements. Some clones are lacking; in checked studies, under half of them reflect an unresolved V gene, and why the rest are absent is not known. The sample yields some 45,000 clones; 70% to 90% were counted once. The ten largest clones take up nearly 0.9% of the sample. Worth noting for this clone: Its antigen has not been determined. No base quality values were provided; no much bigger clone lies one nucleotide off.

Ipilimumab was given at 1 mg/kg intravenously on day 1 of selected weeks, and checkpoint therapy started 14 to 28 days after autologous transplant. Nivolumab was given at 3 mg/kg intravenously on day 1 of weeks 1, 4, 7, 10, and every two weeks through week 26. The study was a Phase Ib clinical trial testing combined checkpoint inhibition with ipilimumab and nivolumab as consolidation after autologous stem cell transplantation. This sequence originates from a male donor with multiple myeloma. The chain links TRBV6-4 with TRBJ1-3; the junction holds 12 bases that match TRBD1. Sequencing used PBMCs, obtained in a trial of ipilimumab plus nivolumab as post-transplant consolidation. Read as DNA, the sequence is TGTGCCAGCAGTCGAGTCCGGGACAGGGGGCGCCACCACTCTGGAAACACCATATATTTT. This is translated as CASSRVRDRGRHHSGNTIYF.